A selection of T cell receptor beta chains follows, all from one sample in a study of blood T cell repertoires in COVID-19. Produced via immunoSEQ multiplex PCR; TCRdb's table is partial and in-frame only. The repertoire holds approximately 78,000 clones, with over 80% as singletons. The material sequenced was peripheral blood. These receptors all stem from a woman older than 75 with acute or convalescent COVID-19. Both conserved end residues are part of each CDR3. The D gene is left open where the match is weak. Only part of the rows carry a size: once, few, many, or a class if the clone is expanded.

D: TRBD1
V: TRBV30
size: few
J: TRBJ2-7
CDR3: CALDRGRYEQYF
DNA: TGTGCGTTAGACAGGGGAAGGTACGAGCAGTACTTC

D: -
V: TRBV5-8
size: -
J: TRBJ1-3
CDR3: CASSLGASSGNTIYF
DNA: TGTGCCAGCAGCTTAGGGGCGTCCTCTGGAAACACCATATATTTT

D: TRBD1
V: TRBV10-2
size: -
J: TRBJ2-2
CDR3: CASRGTGGIGGELFF
DNA: TGCGCCAGCAGAGGGACAGGGGGAATAGGCGGGGAGCTGTTTTTT

D: -
V: TRBV5-1
size: -
J: TRBJ1-6
CDR3: CASSTGAGDNNSPLHF
DNA: TGCGCCAGCAGCACTGGAGCAGGGGATAATAATTCACCCCTCCACTTT

D: TRBD2
V: TRBV7-9
size: few
J: TRBJ2-5
CDR3: CASSQAGLAGDWKTQYF
DNA: TGTGCCAGCAGCCAGGCGGGACTAGCGGGAGACTGGAAGACCCAGTACTTC

D: -
V: TRBV5-6
size: few
J: TRBJ1-2
CDR3: CASSITGQNYGYTF
DNA: TGTGCCAGCAGCATCACCGGACAGAACTATGGCTACACCTTC

D: TRBD1
V: TRBV30
size: -
J: TRBJ1-2
CDR3: CASSQTGTGYGYTF
DNA: TGTGCCTCGTCCCAGACCGGGACAGGCTATGGCTACACCTTC

D: TRBD1
V: TRBV5-1
size: -
J: TRBJ2-3
CDR3: CASSLRTGGTDTQYF
DNA: TGCGCCAGCAGCTTGCGGACAGGGGGCACAGATACGCAGTATTTT

D: TRBD2
V: TRBV15
size: -
J: TRBJ2-1
CDR3: CATSRDLYSGGASNEQFF
DNA: TGTGCCACCAGCAGAGATCTCTATAGCGGGGGGGCCAGCAATGAGCAGTTCTTC

D: -
V: TRBV11-3
size: -
J: TRBJ1-1
CDR3: CASSLRQRNTEAFF
DNA: TGTGCCAGCAGCTTAAGACAGCGAAACACTGAAGCTTTCTTT

D: TRBD2
V: TRBV6-5
size: -
J: TRBJ2-3
CDR3: CASRLAAHTDTQYF
DNA: TGTGCCAGCAGACTAGCGGCTCACACAGATACGCAGTATTTT